A selection of T cell receptor beta chains follows, all from one sample in a study of memory CD4+ T cells and cytomegalovirus serostatus. Assay: immunoSEQ multiplex PCR; the TCRdb copy retains only in-frame clones and omits some. The sample holds about 42,000 clones, about 78% seen once. Specimen: memory CD4+ T cells from blood. These receptor sequences come from an adult in good health and CMV-seronegative. Each CDR3 is given with its conserved first and last residue. The D gene is left open where the match is weak. Size is stated for part of the rows, as once, few or many counts, or as a class when the clone is expanded.

d_call	clone_size	v_call	j_call	cdr3_nt	cdr3_aa
TRBD1	NA	TRBV29-1	TRBJ1-1	TGCAGCGTTGTGATGTGGCCCCTGGACAGGGGGCTAACTGAAGCTTTCTTT	CSVVMWPLDRGLTEAFF
NA	NA	TRBV19	TRBJ1-2	TGTGCCAGTAGAATCGCTGGGGGCGGCTACACCTTC	CASRIAGGGYTF
TRBD1	NA	TRBV19	TRBJ1-2	TGTGCCAGCGCGCCCTCCGAGACAGGGAACTATGGCTACACCTTC	CASAPSETGNYGYTF
NA	NA	TRBV7-6	TRBJ1-6	TGTGCCAGCAGCCTTAGTATGGCATCGGGTACTTCACCCCTCCACTTT	CASSLSMASGTSPLHF
NA	NA	TRBV6-5	TRBJ1-1	TGTGCCAGCACTCGGGACAACAGAAACACTGAAGCTTTCTTT	CASTRDNRNTEAFF
NA	NA	TRBV30	TRBJ1-5	TGTGCCTGGAGTGGGCCCCTGGAGGGGCAGCCCCAGCATTTT	CAWSGPLEGQPQHF
TRBD1	few	TRBV4-2	TRBJ1-5	TGTGCCAGCAGCCAGATCGGACAGGCAGATCAGCCCCAGCATTTT	CASSQIGQADQPQHF
NA	NA	TRBV18	TRBJ1-6	TGTGCCAGCTCACCCGGGACAACAGGAGCCAGACCCCTCCACTTT	CASSPGTTGARPLHF
NA	NA	TRBV15	TRBJ1-6	TGTGCCACCAGCAGGGAGCCCTACAGGGATGGATCACCCCTCCACTTT	CATSREPYRDGSPLHF
NA	NA	TRBV4-2	TRBJ2-1	TGTGCCAGCAGCCAAGATCAGGTGGTGGGGGGCTACAATGAGCAGTTCTTC	CASSQDQVVGGYNEQFF
NA	NA	TRBV30	TRBJ1-4	TGTGCTATGGACCTGGGGCGCGGGGAAAAACTGTTTTTT	CAMDLGRGEKLFF
NA	medium-sized	TRBV30	TRBJ1-2	TGTGCCTGGAGTGTTGGTAGGGGGATCTATGGCTACACCTTC	CAWSVGRGIYGYTF
TRBD1	NA	TRBV10-3	TRBJ2-1	TGTGCCATCAGCAACCGGGACAGGGATTTCGGTGAGCAGTTCTTC	CAISNRDRDFGEQFF
NA	NA	TRBV28	TRBJ2-7	TGTGCCACCGGGACATCACCCTACGAGCAGTACTTC	CATGTSPYEQYF
NA	once	TRBV7-2	TRBJ1-4	TGTGCCAGCAGCTCCCGGGGGACGGTAGTTAATGAAAAACTGTTTTTT	CASSSRGTVVNEKLFF
TRBD1	NA	TRBV6-6	TRBJ2-7	TGTGCCAGCAGTCCCGGAGGGACAGGGAAAGACGAGCAGTACTTC	CASSPGGTGKDEQYF
NA	once	TRBV5-6	TRBJ1-2	TGTGCCAGCAGCTTGTTAGGGTTGGGGGGCTACACCTTC	CASSLLGLGGYTF
TRBD1	NA	TRBV4-3	TRBJ2-6	TGCGCCAGCAGCTCAGGGACAGCTGGGGCCAACGTCCTGACTTTC	CASSSGTAGANVLTF
NA	NA	TRBV19	TRBJ2-1	TGTGCCAGTAGTATATTACGGGCTACCAAGCAGTTCTTC	CASSILRATKQFF
NA	NA	TRBV7-3	TRBJ1-1	TGTGCCAGCAGTCTATTCCAGGGCGGCACTGAAGCTTTCTTT	CASSLFQGGTEAFF
NA	NA	TRBV4-1	TRBJ2-3	TGCGCCAGCAGCCTAGAAACGGGCTTCACAGATACGCAGTATTTT	CASSLETGFTDTQYF
NA	NA	TRBV28	TRBJ1-2	TGTGCCAGCAGTCCCGGGGGCCTACAGGGAGAGGGTCCCTATGGCTACACCTTC	CASSPGGLQGEGPYGYTF
TRBD1	few	TRBV14	TRBJ2-2	TGTGCCAGCAGCCTACAGACAGGGAGGAACACCGGGGAGCTGTTTTTT	CASSLQTGRNTGELFF